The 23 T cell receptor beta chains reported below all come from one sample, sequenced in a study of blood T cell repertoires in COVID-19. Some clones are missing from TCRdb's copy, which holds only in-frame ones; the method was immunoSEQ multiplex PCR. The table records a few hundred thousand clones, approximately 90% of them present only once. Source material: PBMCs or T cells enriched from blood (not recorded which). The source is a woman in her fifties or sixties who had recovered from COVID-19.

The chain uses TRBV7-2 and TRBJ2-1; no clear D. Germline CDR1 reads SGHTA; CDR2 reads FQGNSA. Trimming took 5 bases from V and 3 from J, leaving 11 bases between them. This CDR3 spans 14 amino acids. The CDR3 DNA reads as TGTGCCAGCAGCGTTAGCAGTTACTACAATGAGCAGTTCTTC. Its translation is CASSVSSYYNEQFF.

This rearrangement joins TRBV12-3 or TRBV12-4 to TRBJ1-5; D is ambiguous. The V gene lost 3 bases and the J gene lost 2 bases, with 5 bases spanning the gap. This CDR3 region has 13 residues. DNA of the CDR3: TGTGCCAGCAGTTTTGTCGGCAATCAGCCCCAGCATTTT. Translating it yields CASSFVGNQPQHF.

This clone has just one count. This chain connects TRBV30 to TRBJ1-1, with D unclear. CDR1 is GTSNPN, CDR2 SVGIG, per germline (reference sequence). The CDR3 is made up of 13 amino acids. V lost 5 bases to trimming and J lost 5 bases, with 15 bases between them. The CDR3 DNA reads TGTGCCTGGGGGGAACAGTTATTTACTGAAGCTTTCTTT. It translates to CAWGEQLFTEAFF.

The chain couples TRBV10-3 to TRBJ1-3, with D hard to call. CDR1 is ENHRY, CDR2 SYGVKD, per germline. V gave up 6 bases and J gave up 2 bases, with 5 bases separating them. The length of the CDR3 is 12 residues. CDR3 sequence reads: CAISGTGNTIYF. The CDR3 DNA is TGTGCCATCAGCGGGACTGGAAACACCATATATTTT.

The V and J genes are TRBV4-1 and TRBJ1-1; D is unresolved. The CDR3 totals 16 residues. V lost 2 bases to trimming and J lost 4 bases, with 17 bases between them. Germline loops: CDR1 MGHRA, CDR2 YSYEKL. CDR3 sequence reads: CASSQTPSTRGTEAFF. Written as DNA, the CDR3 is TGCGCCAGCAGCCAAACTCCGTCTACCCGCGGCACTGAAGCTTTCTTT.

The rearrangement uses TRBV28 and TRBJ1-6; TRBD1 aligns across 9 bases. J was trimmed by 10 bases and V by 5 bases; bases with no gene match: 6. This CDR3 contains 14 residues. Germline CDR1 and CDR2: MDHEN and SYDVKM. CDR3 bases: TGTGCCAGCAGTCGGACAGGGGAACGATCACCCCTCCACTTT. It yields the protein CASSRTGERSPLHF.

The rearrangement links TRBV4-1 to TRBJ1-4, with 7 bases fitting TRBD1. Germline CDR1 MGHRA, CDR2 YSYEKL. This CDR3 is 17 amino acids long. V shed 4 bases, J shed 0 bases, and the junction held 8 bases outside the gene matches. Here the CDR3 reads CASSLRDSTPTNEKLFF. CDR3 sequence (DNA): TGCGCCAGCAGCCTCCGGGACAGTACCCCAACTAATGAAAAACTGTTTTTT.

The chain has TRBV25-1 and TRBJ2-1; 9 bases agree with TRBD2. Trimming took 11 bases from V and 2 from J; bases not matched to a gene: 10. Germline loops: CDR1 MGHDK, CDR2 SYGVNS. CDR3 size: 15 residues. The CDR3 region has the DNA TGTGCCTCCCTAGGTGGCGGGGGGGCCTACAATGAGCAGTTCTTC. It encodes CASLGGGGAYNEQFF.

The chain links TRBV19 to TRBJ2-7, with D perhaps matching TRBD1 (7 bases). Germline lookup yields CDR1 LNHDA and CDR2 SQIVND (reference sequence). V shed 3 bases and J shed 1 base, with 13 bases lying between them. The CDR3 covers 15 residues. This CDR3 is CASSIRQGGSYEQYF. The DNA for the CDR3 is TGTGCCAGTAGTATCCGACAGGGAGGTTCCTACGAGCAGTACTTC.

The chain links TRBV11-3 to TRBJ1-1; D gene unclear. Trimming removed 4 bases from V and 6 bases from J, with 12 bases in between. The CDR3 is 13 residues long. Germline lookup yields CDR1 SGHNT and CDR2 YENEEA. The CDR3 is CASSSARYAEAFF. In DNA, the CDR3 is TGTGCCAGCAGCTCCGCGCGGTACGCTGAAGCTTTCTTT.

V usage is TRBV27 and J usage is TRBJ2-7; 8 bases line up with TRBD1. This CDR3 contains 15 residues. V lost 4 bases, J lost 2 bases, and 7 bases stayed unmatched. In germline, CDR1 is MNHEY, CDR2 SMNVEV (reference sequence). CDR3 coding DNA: TGTGCCAGCAGTTCCGTAGGACAGGGACCCTACGAGCAGTACTTC. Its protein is CASSSVGQGPYEQYF.

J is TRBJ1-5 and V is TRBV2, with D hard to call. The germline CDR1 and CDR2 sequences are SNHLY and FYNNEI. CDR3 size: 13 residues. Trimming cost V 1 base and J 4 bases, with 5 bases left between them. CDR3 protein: CASSEDKNQPQHF. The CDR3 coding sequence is TGTGCCAGCAGTGAAGACAAGAATCAGCCCCAGCATTTT.

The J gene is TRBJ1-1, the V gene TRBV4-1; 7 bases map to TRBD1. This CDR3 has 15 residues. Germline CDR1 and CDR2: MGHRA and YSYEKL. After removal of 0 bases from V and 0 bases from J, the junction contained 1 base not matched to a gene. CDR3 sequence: CASSQDTGVNTEAFF. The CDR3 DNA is TGCGCCAGCAGCCAAGATACAGGGGTGAACACTGAAGCTTTCTTT.

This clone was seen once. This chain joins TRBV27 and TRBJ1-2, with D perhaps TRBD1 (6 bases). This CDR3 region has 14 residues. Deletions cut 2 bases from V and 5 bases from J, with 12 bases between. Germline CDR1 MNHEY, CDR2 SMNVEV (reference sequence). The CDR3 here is CASSLPGHLYGYTF. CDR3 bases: TGTGCCAGCAGTTTACCGGGACATCTTTATGGCTACACCTTC.

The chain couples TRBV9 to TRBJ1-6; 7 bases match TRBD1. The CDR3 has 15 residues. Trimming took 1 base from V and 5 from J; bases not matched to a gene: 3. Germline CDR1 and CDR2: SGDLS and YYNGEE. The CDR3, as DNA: TGTGCCAGCAGCGTAACCGGGACAGATAATTCACCCCTCCACTTT. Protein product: CASSVTGTDNSPLHF.

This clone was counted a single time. CDR3 DNA sequence: TGTGCCAGCAGCCCCGCGCTGAACACCGGGGAGCTGTTTTTT. Amino acid sequence: CASSPALNTGELFF. The chain links TRBV11-3 to TRBJ2-2; no reliable D call. There are 14 residues in the CDR3. Germline V gene data show CDR1 as SGHNT and CDR2 as YENEEA. Trimming took 5 bases from V and 1 from J, leaving 8 bases between them.

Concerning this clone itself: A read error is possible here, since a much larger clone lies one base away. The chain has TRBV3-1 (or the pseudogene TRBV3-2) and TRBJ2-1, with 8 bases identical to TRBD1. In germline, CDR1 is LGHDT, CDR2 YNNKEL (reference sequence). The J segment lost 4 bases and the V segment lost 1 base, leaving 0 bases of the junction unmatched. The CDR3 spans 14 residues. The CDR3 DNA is TGTGCCAGCAGCCAAGGGACAGGGTACAATGAGCAGTTCTTC. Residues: CASSQGTGYNEQFF.

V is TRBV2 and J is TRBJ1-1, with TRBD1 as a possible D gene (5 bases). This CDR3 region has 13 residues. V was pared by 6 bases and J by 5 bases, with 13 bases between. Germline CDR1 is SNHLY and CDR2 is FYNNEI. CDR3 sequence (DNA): TGTGCCAGCAGCGGGGGTGGTTGGACTGAAGCTTTCTTT. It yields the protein CASSGGGWTEAFF.

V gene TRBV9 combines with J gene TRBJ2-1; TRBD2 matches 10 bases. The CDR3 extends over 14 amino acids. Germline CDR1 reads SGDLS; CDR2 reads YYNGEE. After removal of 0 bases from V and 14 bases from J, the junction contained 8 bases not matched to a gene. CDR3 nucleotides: TGTGCCAGCAGCGTAGATGTTAGCGGGGGGTTGAAGTTCTTC. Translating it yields CASSVDVSGGLKFF.

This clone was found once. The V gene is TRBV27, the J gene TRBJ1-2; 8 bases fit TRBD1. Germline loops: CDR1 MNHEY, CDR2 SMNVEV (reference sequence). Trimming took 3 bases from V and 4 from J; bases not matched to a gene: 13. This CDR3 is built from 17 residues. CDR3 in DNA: TGTGCCAGCAGTTTGGGGGCAGGGGGCAGTCTCGGCTATGGCTACACCTTC. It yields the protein CASSLGAGGSLGYGYTF.

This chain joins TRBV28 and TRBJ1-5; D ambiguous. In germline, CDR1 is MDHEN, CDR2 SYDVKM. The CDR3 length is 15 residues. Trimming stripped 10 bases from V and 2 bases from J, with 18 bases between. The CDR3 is CATKEELVGNQPQHF. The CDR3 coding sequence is TGTGCCACTAAAGAGGAACTGGTCGGCAATCAGCCCCAGCATTTT.

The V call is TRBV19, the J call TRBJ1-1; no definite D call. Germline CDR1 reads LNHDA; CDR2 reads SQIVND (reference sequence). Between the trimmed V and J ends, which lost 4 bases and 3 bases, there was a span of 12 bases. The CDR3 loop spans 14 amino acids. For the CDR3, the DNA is TGTGCCAGTAGTACTCGAATGAGGGACACTGAAGCTTTCTTT. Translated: CASSTRMRDTEAFF.

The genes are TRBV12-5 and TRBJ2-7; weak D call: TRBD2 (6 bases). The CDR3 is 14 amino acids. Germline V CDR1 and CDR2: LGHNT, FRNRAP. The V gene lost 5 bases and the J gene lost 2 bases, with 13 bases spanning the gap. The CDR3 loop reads CASGRDGGTYEQYF. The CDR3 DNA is TGTGCTAGTGGTCGGGACGGGGGAACCTACGAGCAGTACTTC. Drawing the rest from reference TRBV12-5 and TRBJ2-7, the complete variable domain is DARVTQTPRHKVTEMGQEVTMRCQPILGHNTVFWYRQTMMQGLELLAYFRNRAPLDDSGMPKDRFSAEMPDATLATLKIQPSEPRDSAVYFCASGRDGGTYEQYFGPGTRLTVT.